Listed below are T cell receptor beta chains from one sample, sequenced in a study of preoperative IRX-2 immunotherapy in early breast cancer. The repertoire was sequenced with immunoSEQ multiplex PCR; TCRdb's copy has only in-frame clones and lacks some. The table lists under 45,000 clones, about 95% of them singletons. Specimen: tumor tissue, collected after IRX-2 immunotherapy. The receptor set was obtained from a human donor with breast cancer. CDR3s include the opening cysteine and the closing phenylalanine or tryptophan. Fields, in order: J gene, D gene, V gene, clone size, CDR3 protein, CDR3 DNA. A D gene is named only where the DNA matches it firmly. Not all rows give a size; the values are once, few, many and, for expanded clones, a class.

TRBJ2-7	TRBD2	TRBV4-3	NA	CASSQDRSSGPYEQYF	TGCGCCAGCAGCCAAGATCGGTCTAGCGGCCCCTACGAGCAGTACTTC
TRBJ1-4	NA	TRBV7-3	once	CASSLINEGATNEKLFF	TGTGCCAGCAGCTTGATTAACGAGGGGGCAACTAATGAAAAACTGTTTTTT
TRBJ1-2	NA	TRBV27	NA	CASSSRTGNGYTF	TGTGCCAGCAGTTCACGCACAGGGAATGGCTACACCTTC
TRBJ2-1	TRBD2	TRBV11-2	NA	CASSFGGAYNEQFF	TGTGCCAGCAGCTTTGGGGGGGCCTACAATGAGCAGTTCTTC
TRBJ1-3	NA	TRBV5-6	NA	CASSFGALYGNTIYF	TGTGCCAGCAGCTTTGGTGCCCTGTACGGAAACACCATATATTTT
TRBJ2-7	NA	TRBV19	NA	CASSIQGEGYEQYF	TGTGCCAGTAGTATACAAGGGGAAGGGTACGAGCAGTACTTC
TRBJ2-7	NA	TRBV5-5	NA	CASSALQRGLFYEQYF	TGTGCCAGCAGCGCACTACAACGGGGACTTTTCTACGAGCAGTACTTC
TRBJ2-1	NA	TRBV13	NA	CASSVAGHEQFF	TGTGCCAGCAGCGTCGCGGGTCATGAGCAGTTCTTC
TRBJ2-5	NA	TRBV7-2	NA	CASSSTQETQYF	TGTGCCAGCAGCTCAACCCAAGAGACCCAGTACTTC
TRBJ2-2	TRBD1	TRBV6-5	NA	CASSYFGQGTGELFF	TGTGCCAGCAGTTACTTCGGACAGGGGACCGGGGAGCTGTTTTTT
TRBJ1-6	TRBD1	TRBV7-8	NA	CASSLRDRGYSPLHF	TGTGCCAGCAGCTTAAGGGACAGGGGTTATTCACCCCTCCACTTT
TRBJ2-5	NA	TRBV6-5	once	CASSYPEQRETQYF	TGTGCCAGCAGTTACCCTGAACAGAGAGAGACCCAGTACTTC
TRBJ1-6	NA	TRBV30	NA	CAWRAISFSPLHF	TGTGCCTGGAGGGCGATTTCGTTTTCACCCCTCCACTTT
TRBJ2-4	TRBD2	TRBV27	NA	CASSSTSSASGIQYF	TGTGCCAGCAGCTCGACTAGCTCCGCCTCCGGCATTCAGTACTTC
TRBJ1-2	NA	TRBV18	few	CASSPNGAGGYTF	TGTGCCAGCTCACCAAACGGGGCGGGTGGCTACACCTTC
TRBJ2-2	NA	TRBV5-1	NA	CASTRGLGGPRENTGELFF	TGCGCCAGCACCAGGGGCCTTGGGGGTCCTCGAGAGAACACCGGGGAGCTGTTTTTT
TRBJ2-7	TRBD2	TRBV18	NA	CASSPGLAVSYEQYF	TGTGCCAGCTCACCTGGACTAGCGGTTTCCTACGAGCAGTACTTC
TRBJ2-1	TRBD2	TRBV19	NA	CASTNSFGTSLGDEQFF	TGTGCCAGTACTAACTCCTTTGGGACTAGCCTTGGCGATGAGCAGTTCTTC
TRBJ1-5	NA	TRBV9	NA	CASSVGGNSNQPQHF	TGTGCCAGCAGCGTAGGTGGTAATAGCAATCAGCCCCAGCATTTT
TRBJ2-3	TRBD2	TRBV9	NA	CASSSQTSGGTTDTQYF	TGTGCCAGCAGCTCCCAGACTAGCGGGGGAACCACAGATACGCAGTATTTT
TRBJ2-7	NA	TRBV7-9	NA	CASSLGDGYEQYF	TGTGCCAGCAGCTTAGGGGACGGCTACGAGCAGTACTTC
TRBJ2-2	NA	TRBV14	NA	CASGTPQVGELFF	TGTGCCAGTGGGACGCCTCAGGTCGGGGAGCTGTTTTTT
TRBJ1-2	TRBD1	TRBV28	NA	CASSLGDSSTLYGYTF	TGTGCCAGCAGTTTGGGGGACAGCTCGACTCTCTATGGCTACACCTTC
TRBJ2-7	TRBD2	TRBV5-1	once	CASSHGTSGTVSYEQYF	TGCGCCAGCAGCCACGGGACTAGCGGGACGGTATCCTACGAGCAGTACTTC
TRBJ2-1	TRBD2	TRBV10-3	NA	CAISELSGSYNEQFF	TGTGCCATCAGTGAGCTTAGCGGGAGTTACAATGAGCAGTTCTTC
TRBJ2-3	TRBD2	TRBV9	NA	CASSVGSGEPDTQYF	TGTGCCAGCAGCGTAGGAAGCGGGGAGCCAGATACGCAGTATTTT
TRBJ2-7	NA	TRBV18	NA	CASSPIGLASLEQYF	TGTGCCAGCTCACCAATAGGGTTAGCTTCCTTAGAGCAGTACTTC
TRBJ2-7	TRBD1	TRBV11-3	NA	CASSPGTGSYEQYF	TGTGCCAGCAGCCCCGGGACAGGATCCTACGAGCAGTACTTC
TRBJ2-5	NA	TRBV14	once	CASSQVGAETQYF	TGTGCCAGCAGCCAAGTAGGCGCAGAGACCCAGTACTTC
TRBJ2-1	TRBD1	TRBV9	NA	CASSGTGGLHNEQFF	TGTGCCAGCAGCGGCACAGGGGGCCTTCACAATGAGCAGTTCTTC
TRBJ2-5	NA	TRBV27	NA	CASSFYGHSGETQYF	TGTGCCAGCAGTTTCTACGGCCACTCTGGGGAGACCCAGTACTTC
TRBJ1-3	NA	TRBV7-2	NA	CASSLGPNRARSGNTIYF	TGTGCCAGCAGCTTAGGGCCAAATCGGGCTCGCTCTGGAAACACCATATATTTT
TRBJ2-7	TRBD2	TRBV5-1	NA	CASSLYEAAGAYEQYF	TGCGCCAGCAGCTTGTATGAGGCTGCGGGGGCCTACGAGCAGTACTTC
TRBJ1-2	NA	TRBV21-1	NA	CASSPLKAGGACGYTF	TGTGCCAGCAGCCCACTGAAAGCGGGGGGCGCCTGTGGCTACACCTTC
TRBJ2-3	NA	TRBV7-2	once	CASSLTRAGDTQYF	TGTGCCAGCAGCTTAACGAGGGCCGGAGATACGCAGTATTTT
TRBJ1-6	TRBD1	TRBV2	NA	CATPRTGGSLLHF	TGTGCCACACCCCGGACAGGGGGGTCGCTCCTCCACTTT
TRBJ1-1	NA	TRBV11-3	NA	CASSLDSDRLNTEAFF	TGTGCCAGCAGCTTAGACTCGGACCGACTGAACACTGAAGCTTTCTTT
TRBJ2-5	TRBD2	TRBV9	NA	CASSVLAGVQETQYF	TGTGCCAGCAGCGTACTAGCGGGAGTCCAAGAGACCCAGTACTTC
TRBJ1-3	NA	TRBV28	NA	CASSQLRAGNTIYF	TGTGCCAGCAGCCAACTCAGGGCTGGAAACACCATATATTTT
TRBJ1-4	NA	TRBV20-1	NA	CSATLNEKLFF	TGCAGTGCTACGTTAAATGAAAAACTGTTTTTT
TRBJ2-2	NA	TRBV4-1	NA	CASSRLANTGELFF	TGCGCCAGCAGCCGGCTCGCGAACACCGGGGAGCTGTTTTTT
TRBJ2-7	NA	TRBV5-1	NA	CASSFSRGEQYF	TGCGCCAGCAGCTTCTCTAGAGGCGAGCAGTACTTC
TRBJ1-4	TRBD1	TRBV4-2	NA	CASSHLQGQANEKLFF	TGTGCCAGCAGCCACCTACAGGGGCAGGCTAATGAAAAACTGTTTTTT
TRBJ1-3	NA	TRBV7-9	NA	CASTLGFGSGNTIYF	TGTGCCAGCACCCTAGGGTTTGGGTCTGGAAACACCATATATTTT
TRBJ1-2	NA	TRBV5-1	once	CASSLGSAGYTF	TGCGCCAGCAGCTTGGGTTCAGCTGGCTACACCTTC
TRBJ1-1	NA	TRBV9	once	CASSVSPQNTEAFF	TGTGCCAGCAGCGTCTCCCCCCAGAACACTGAAGCTTTCTTT
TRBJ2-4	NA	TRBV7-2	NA	CASSTPISGNIQYF	TGTGCCAGCAGCACGCCCATATCGGGAAACATTCAGTACTTC
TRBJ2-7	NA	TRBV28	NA	CASSLGSSYEQYF	TGTGCCAGCAGTTTAGGGAGCTCCTACGAGCAGTACTTC
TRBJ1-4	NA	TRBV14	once	CASSHTREKLFF	TGTGCCAGCAGCCACACAAGGGAAAAACTGTTTTTT
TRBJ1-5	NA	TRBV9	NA	CASSEPGSYQPQHF	TGTGCCAGCAGCGAGCCAGGGAGTTATCAGCCCCAGCATTTT
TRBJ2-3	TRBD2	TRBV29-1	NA	CSVQGLAGVSTDTQYF	TGCAGCGTTCAAGGACTAGCGGGAGTGAGCACAGATACGCAGTATTTT
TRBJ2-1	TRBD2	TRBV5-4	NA	CASKAGDNEQFF	TGTGCCAGCAAGGCGGGAGATAATGAGCAGTTCTTC
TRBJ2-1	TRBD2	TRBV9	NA	CASSVPGTSVDEQFF	TGTGCCAGCAGCGTACCCGGGACTAGCGTCGATGAGCAGTTCTTC
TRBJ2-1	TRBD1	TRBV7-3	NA	CASSPQGAAYNEQFF	TGTGCCAGCAGCCCCCAGGGGGCAGCGTACAATGAGCAGTTCTTC
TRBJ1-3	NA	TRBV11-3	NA	CASSRGSGNTIYF	TGTGCCAGCAGCCGCGGGTCTGGAAACACCATATATTTT
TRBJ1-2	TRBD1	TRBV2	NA	CASKFRTGNDYGYTF	TGTGCCAGCAAATTCCGGACAGGGAACGACTATGGCTACACCTTC
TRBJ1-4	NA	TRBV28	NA	CASSLGTNEKLFF	TGTGCCAGCAGCCTAGGCACTAATGAAAAACTGTTTTTT
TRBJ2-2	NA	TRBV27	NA	CASSPTGIHVSLTGELFF	TGTGCCAGCAGTCCTACCGGGATCCACGTGAGTCTTACCGGGGAGCTGTTTTTT
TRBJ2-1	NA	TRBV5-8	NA	CASSFTGNNEQFF	TGTGCCAGCAGCTTTACAGGGAACAATGAGCAGTTCTTC
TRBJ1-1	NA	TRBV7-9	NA	CASSYLMDVNTEAFF	TGTGCCAGCAGCTACCTCATGGATGTGAACACTGAAGCTTTCTTT